Listed below are T cell receptor beta chains from one sample, sequenced in a study of vaccination effects on CD4 cells after COVID-19. The antigens for these receptors are not known. TCRdb's table, derived via immunoSEQ multiplex PCR, lists solely in-frame clones and lacks some. Of about 19,000 clones in the sample, approximately 74% were seen once. The specimen comprised CD4+ T cells from PBMCs cultured with SARS-CoV-2 spike peptides, sampled before COVID-19 vaccination. Receptors originate from a human donor who had a prior SARS-CoV-2 infection. Both conserved end residues are part of each CDR3. The D gene is left open where the match is weak. Clone size, where shown, is once, few, many, or a class for clones that have expanded.

J	D	size	V	CDR3	DNA
TRBJ2-3	TRBD2	.	TRBV9	CASSVVPLAGADTQYF	TGTGCCAGCAGCGTAGTTCCACTAGCGGGGGCAGATACGCAGTATTTT
TRBJ2-5	.	.	TRBV7-2	CASSLAEFWGGPGETQYF	TGTGCCAGCAGCTTAGCGGAGTTCTGGGGCGGGCCTGGCGAGACCCAGTACTTC
TRBJ1-2	.	.	TRBV28	CASSLVAGDPYGYTF	TGTGCCAGCAGTTTAGTGGCAGGGGACCCCTATGGCTACACCTTC
TRBJ1-4	.	.	TRBV4-3	CASSQGPFNEKLFF	TGCGCCAGCAGCCAGGGTCCTTTTAATGAAAAACTGTTTTTT
TRBJ2-7	.	.	TRBV6-2/TRBV6-3	CASSNMDRTYEQYF	TGTGCCAGCAGTAACATGGACAGAACCTACGAGCAGTACTTC
TRBJ2-5	.	.	TRBV5-4	CASSLEASRVQETQYF	TGTGCCAGCAGCTTGGAAGCTTCTCGGGTCCAAGAGACCCAGTACTTC
TRBJ1-4	.	.	TRBV3-1/TRBV3-2	CASSQVEGEKLFF	TGTGCCAGCAGCCAAGTGGAGGGGGAAAAACTGTTTTTT
TRBJ1-1	.	.	TRBV30	CAWSTVYTEAFF	TGTGCCTGGTCGACAGTTTACACTGAAGCTTTCTTT
TRBJ1-1	.	.	TRBV2	CASSDERLIPNTEAFF	TGTGCCAGCAGTGATGAGCGGCTTATACCGAACACTGAAGCTTTCTTT
TRBJ2-1	TRBD2	.	TRBV5-5	CASSPLAGGGYNEQFF	TGTGCCAGCAGCCCGTTAGCGGGAGGTGGCTACAATGAGCAGTTCTTC
TRBJ2-1	TRBD1	.	TRBV30	CAWSVPGTGVNNEQFF	TGTGCCTGGAGTGTCCCTGGGACAGGGGTCAACAATGAGCAGTTCTTC
TRBJ1-4	TRBD1	few	TRBV5-8	CASSFHRTGSSEKLFF	TGTGCCAGCAGCTTTCACCGGACAGGGAGCAGTGAAAAACTGTTTTTT
TRBJ1-2	.	.	TRBV30	CAWSQFRNYGYTF	TGTGCCTGGAGTCAATTCAGGAACTATGGCTACACCTTC
TRBJ1-5	.	few	TRBV28	CASSEDGYQPQHF	TGTGCCAGCAGCGAGGACGGTTATCAGCCCCAGCATTTT
TRBJ1-5	.	.	TRBV12-5	CASGTGGAGNQPQHF	TGTGCTAGTGGCACCGGGGGGGCCGGCAATCAGCCCCAGCATTTT
TRBJ2-2	.	.	TRBV5-1	CASSRKGRGVAGELFF	TGCGCCAGCAGCAGGAAGGGCCGTGGGGTAGCCGGGGAGCTGTTTTTT
TRBJ2-7	TRBD2	once	TRBV5-6	CASSLFPRRELIEQYF	TGTGCCAGCAGCTTGTTCCCCAGGCGGGAGTTGATCGAGCAGTACTTC
TRBJ2-5	.	.	TRBV27	CASRSGGAGETQYF	TGTGCCAGCAGATCAGGGGGGGCTGGGGAGACCCAGTACTTC
TRBJ2-1	TRBD2	.	TRBV2	CASRADTGTSGSWTYNEQFF	TGTGCCAGCAGGGCTGACACCGGGACTAGCGGGAGTTGGACCTACAATGAGCAGTTCTTC
TRBJ1-2	TRBD1	.	TRBV19	CASSRIGTGPIYGYTF	TGTGCCAGTAGCCGAATTGGGACAGGGCCGATCTATGGCTACACCTTC
TRBJ2-1	.	.	TRBV6-5	CASRKAAGHEQFF	TGTGCCAGCAGAAAAGCCGCGGGACATGAGCAGTTCTTC
TRBJ2-3	TRBD2	.	TRBV3-1/TRBV3-2	CASSLAGGPDTQYF	TGTGCCAGCAGCCTAGCGGGGGGACCAGATACGCAGTATTTT
TRBJ2-1	.	.	TRBV7-8	CASSSRGNEQFF	TGTGCCAGCAGCTCCAGGGGCAATGAGCAGTTCTTC
TRBJ1-2	.	few	TRBV2	CASSESGSGGYTF	TGTGCCAGCAGTGAATCAGGGTCGGGTGGCTACACCTTC
TRBJ2-1	TRBD2	once	TRBV9	CASSFGASGRQRNNEQFF	TGTGCCAGCAGCTTTGGGGCTAGCGGGAGGCAAAGGAACAATGAGCAGTTCTTC
TRBJ2-7	TRBD1	.	TRBV5-1	CASSLGQGAYEQYF	TGCGCCAGCAGCTTGGGACAGGGAGCCTACGAGCAGTACTTC
TRBJ2-5	.	.	TRBV5-1	CASSPGLPGETQYF	TGCGCCAGCAGCCCGGGCCTCCCGGGCGAGACCCAGTACTTC
TRBJ2-3	.	.	TRBV2	CASSDQGGPDTQYF	TGTGCCAGCAGTGACCAGGGGGGGCCAGATACGCAGTATTTT
TRBJ2-7	TRBD2	.	TRBV24-1	CATSEPSGSVYEQYF	TGTGCCACCAGTGAACCCAGCGGGAGCGTCTACGAGCAGTACTTC
TRBJ2-7	TRBD2	.	TRBV18	CASSLGLAGDMQQYF	TGTGCCAGCTCACTTGGGCTAGCGGGAGACATGCAGCAGTACTTC
TRBJ2-2	TRBD2	.	TRBV5-1	CASSRGLAGIGELFF	TGCGCCAGCAGCAGGGGACTAGCGGGAATCGGGGAGCTGTTTTTT
TRBJ2-7	.	.	TRBV5-5	CASSIRVGGGLYEQYF	TGTGCCAGCAGCATTCGTGTTGGGGGGGGGCTCTACGAGCAGTACTTC
TRBJ2-7	.	.	TRBV4-2	CASSPRLGSGVAEQYF	TGTGCCAGCAGCCCACGCCTCGGCAGCGGCGTTGCCGAGCAGTACTTC
TRBJ1-1	.	.	TRBV6-5	CASLPLQGNTEAFF	TGTGCCAGCCTCCCCCTCCAGGGAAATACTGAAGCTTTCTTT
TRBJ2-1	TRBD2	few	TRBV7-9	CASSSPTSGRNNEQFF	TGTGCCAGCAGCTCGCCGACTAGCGGGAGAAACAATGAGCAGTTCTTC
TRBJ2-3	.	few	TRBV5-1	CASSSGVTDTQYF	TGCGCCAGCAGCTCGGGGGTCACAGATACGCAGTATTTT
TRBJ1-1	.	.	TRBV3-1/TRBV3-2	CASSQPGLNTEAFF	TGTGCCAGCAGCCAACCGGGTTTGAACACTGAAGCTTTCTTT
TRBJ2-3	.	.	TRBV11-3	CASSFGEITDTQYF	TGTGCCAGCAGCTTCGGAGAGATCACAGATACGCAGTATTTT
TRBJ2-3	.	.	TRBV24-1	CATSVQDTDTQYF	TGTGCCACCAGTGTACAGGACACAGATACGCAGTATTTT
TRBJ2-7	TRBD2	.	TRBV6-2/TRBV6-3	CASRPLAGGINEQYF	TGTGCCAGCAGGCCTTTAGCGGGAGGTATCAACGAGCAGTACTTC
TRBJ2-1	.	.	TRBV2	CASSEAGAGEQFF	TGTGCCAGCAGTGAAGCGGGGGCGGGTGAGCAGTTCTTC
TRBJ1-2	.	few	TRBV19	CASSARRNYGYTF	TGTGCCAGTAGTGCACGGCGCAACTATGGCTACACCTTC
TRBJ2-3	TRBD1	.	TRBV5-1	CASSSGQLTDTQYF	TGCGCCAGCAGCTCGGGACAGCTCACAGATACGCAGTATTTT
TRBJ2-3	.	.	TRBV6-2/TRBV6-3	CASSSNYQISF	TGTGCCAGCAGTTCGAACTACCAGATTTCTTTT
TRBJ1-1	TRBD1	once	TRBV7-2	CASSSDRVPGTEAFF	TGTGCCAGCAGCTCCGACAGGGTCCCGGGCACTGAAGCTTTCTTT
TRBJ2-1	TRBD1	.	TRBV9	CASSVDRGTYNEQFF	TGTGCCAGCAGCGTAGACAGGGGAACCTACAATGAGCAGTTCTTC
TRBJ1-2	.	.	TRBV30	CAWSTLRGLRSGYTF	TGTGCCTGGAGTACCCTTAGGGGGTTAAGGAGTGGCTACACCTTC
TRBJ2-6	TRBD2	.	TRBV7-9	CASSPAGSAGANVLTF	TGTGCCAGCAGCCCAGCGGGGAGTGCTGGGGCCAACGTCCTGACTTTC
TRBJ2-1	.	.	TRBV7-7	CASSLGPNNEQFF	TGTGCTAGCAGCTTAGGGCCTAACAATGAGCAGTTCTTC
TRBJ2-3	.	.	TRBV7-2	CASSSIPGTDTQYF	TGTGCCAGCAGCTCGATTCCGGGCACAGATACGCAGTATTTT